Below, 9 T cell receptor beta chains from the same sample are listed, as sequenced in a study of blood T cell repertoires in COVID-19. Libraries were prepared by immunoSEQ multiplex PCR; TCRdb keeps only in-frame clonotypes and omits some of them. In the table there are 300,000 to 500,000 clones, roughly 86% of which are singletons. Sample: PBMCs or T cells enriched from blood (not recorded which). Every receptor here comes from a woman between 35 and 50 years old with acute COVID-19.

The chain recombines TRBV4-1 with TRBJ1-1; unclear D gene. The CDR3 is 14 amino acids. Between the trimmed V and J ends, which lost 3 bases and 11 bases, there was a span of 19 bases. Germline lookup yields CDR1 MGHRA and CDR2 YSYEKL. The CDR3 bases are TGCGCCAGCAGCCATAGTCACCGTCAGGAACAGGCTTTCTTT. It translates to CASSHSHRQEQAFF.

This clone was observed a few times. The junction departs from the called germline gene at one end, perhaps through a read error. The chain uses TRBV6-5 and TRBJ2-3; a possible D gene is TRBD1 (5 bases). Germline V CDR1 and CDR2: MNHEY, SVGAGI. The CDR3 is 15 amino acids. The CDR3 reads CASSRFGELTGTQYF. The CDR3 region has the DNA TGTGCCAGCAGCCGGTTTGGGGAACTAACAGGTACGCAGTATTTT.

The chain is built from TRBV5-1 and TRBJ2-7; D ambiguous. Germline V CDR1 and CDR2: SGHRS, YFSETQ. The CDR3 runs 15 residues. Trimming removed 0 bases from V and 3 bases from J, with 13 bases in between. The CDR3: CASSLGDTPYYEQYF. CDR3 DNA sequence: TGCGCCAGCAGCTTGGGTGATACTCCTTACTACGAGCAGTACTTC. The whole variable domain, remainder taken from reference TRBV5-1 and TRBJ2-7, is KAGVTQTPRYLIKTRGQQVTLSCSPISGHRSVSWYQQTPGQGLQFLFEYFSETQRNKGNFPGRFSGRQFSNSRSEMNVSTLELGDSALYLCASSLGDTPYYEQYFGPGTRLTVT.

The V and J genes are TRBV24-1 and TRBJ2-1; 7 positions agree with TRBD1. With 2 bases clipped from V and 2 bases from J, the junction kept 5 bases outside the gene matches. Germline V lookup: CDR1 KGHDR, CDR2 SFDVKD. There are 16 residues in the CDR3. CDR3 sequence reads: CATSDSRQGTYNEQFF. In DNA form, the CDR3 reads TGTGCCACCAGTGATTCACGACAGGGTACCTACAATGAGCAGTTCTTC.

The chain is built from TRBV11-2 and TRBJ1-2, with 12 positions matching TRBD1. Trimming cost V 0 bases and J 8 bases; bases outside gene matches: 7. Germline CDR1 is SGHAT and CDR2 is FQNNGV. This CDR3 spans 16 amino acids. CDR3 in DNA: TGTGCCAGCAGCTTAGAAGGGACAGGGGGCGTATTAGGCTACACCTTC. As protein: CASSLEGTGGVLGYTF.

The chain couples TRBV30 to TRBJ2-7, with D perhaps matching TRBD2 (6 bases). CDR1 is GTSNPN and CDR2 is SVGIG in the germline V gene (reference sequence). This CDR3 is 12 amino acids long. The V end was cut by 2 bases, the J end by 3 bases, with 8 bases between. The DNA of the CDR3 is TGTGCCTGGAGTCGGGACTTCTACGAGCAGTACTTC. Encoded protein: CAWSRDFYEQYF.

This clone was observed a few times. The rearrangement joins TRBV3-1 (or the pseudogene TRBV3-2) to TRBJ2-2; 9 nucleotides match TRBD1. The CDR3 totals 17 residues. Looked up from germline, CDR1 is LGHDT and CDR2 is YNNKEL (reference sequence). The trim removed 7 bases at V and 3 bases at J, leaving 12 bases unmatched. This chain's CDR3 is CASTLTGQGVDTGELFF. CDR3 in DNA: TGTGCCAGCACCCTAACGGGACAGGGTGTTGACACCGGGGAGCTGTTTTTT.

The chain employs TRBV7-6 and TRBJ2-3, with a possible D match to TRBD1 (6 bases). This CDR3 contains 16 residues. Germline CDR1 SGHVS, CDR2 FNYEAQ. The V and J ends lost 2 bases and 4 bases respectively, with 16 bases between them. This CDR3 reads CASSLLGANAADTQYF. The CDR3 bases are TGTGCCAGCAGCTTACTGGGGGCAAACGCGGCAGATACGCAGTATTTT. Supplemented by reference TRBV7-6 and TRBJ2-3, the full variable domain reads GAGVSQSPRYKVTKRGQDVALRCDPISGHVSLYWYRQALGQGPEFLTYFNYEAQQDKSGLPNDRFSAERPEGSISTLTIQRTEQRDSAMYRCASSLLGANAADTQYFGPGTRLTVL.

The CDR3 region has the DNA TGTGCCAGCAGCTTGGGGGCGGACAGTTCCGAAAAACTGTTTTTT. Amino acid sequence: CASSLGADSSEKLFF. The J gene is TRBJ1-4, the V gene TRBV7-9; D perhaps matches TRBD1 (6 bases). The germline V gene encodes CDR1 SEHNR and CDR2 FQNEAQ (reference sequence). Trimming pared 3 bases from V and 8 bases from J, leaving 16 bases between. The CDR3 consists of 15 residues.